What follows is one TCR beta chain and its context. The antigen is undetermined. The source of the sample is a study of cytomegalovirus exposure and HLA in healthy donors. CDR3 length: 16 residues. V dropped 4 bases and J dropped 6; count of bases not matched to a gene: 10. CDR1 and CDR2 (germline): MNHEY, SMNVEV (reference sequence). PCR was performed using 60 Vbeta and 13 Jbeta primers. Assay: immunoSEQ multiplex PCR; the TCRdb copy retains only in-frame clones and omits some. The table includes around 120,000 clones, roughly three fifths detected once. Findings of the study overall: A later analysis revealed that TCR association rates differed between HLA loci, peaking at DRB1 and bottoming out at HLA-C. A later analysis reportedly identified an Asian-associated ancestry cluster as carrying fewer N-insertions than the approximately 670-donor mean. As immune exposure information, only CMV serostatus was available.

The chain combines TRBV27 with TRBJ2-1; 9 bases are a match to TRBD2. The source material was PBMCs. The origin of this receptor is a woman in her thirties or forties in good health and CMV-seropositive. The CDR3 here is CASSSPGTSTPNEQFF. The CDR3 coding sequence is TGTGCCAGCAGTTCTCCCGGGACTAGCACGCCCAATGAGCAGTTCTTC.